This T cell receptor (beta chain) originates from a study of T cells after yellow fever vaccination. Findings and caveats of the study: Few clonotypes appeared in both CD4 and CD8 compartments. Researchers report a weaker secondary response that nonetheless peaked faster, day 5 versus 15.

This clonotype has just a few counts. The antigen is unknown. Germline CDR1 and CDR2: SEHNR and FQNEAQ (reference sequence). The V and J ends lost 8 bases and 6 bases respectively, with 11 bases between them. This CDR3 has 11 residues. TCR cDNA was made by 5'RACE template switching, adding a universal primer site and UMIs. TCRdb redid the calling of the 5' RACE reads with MiXCR, one entry per CDR3 protein. The sample shows some 400,000 distinct CDR3 sequences, over 5% of them seen only once. V usage is TRBV7-9 and J usage is TRBJ2-7; the D is unclear. This TCR derives from a man aged 25-45 years who received the YFV17D yellow fever vaccine. Sequencing used PBMCs, obtained 5 days after the yellow fever booster vaccination. CDR3 coding DNA: TGTGCCAGCGACCAGATCCTCGAGCAGTACTTC. Its translation: CASDQILEQYF.